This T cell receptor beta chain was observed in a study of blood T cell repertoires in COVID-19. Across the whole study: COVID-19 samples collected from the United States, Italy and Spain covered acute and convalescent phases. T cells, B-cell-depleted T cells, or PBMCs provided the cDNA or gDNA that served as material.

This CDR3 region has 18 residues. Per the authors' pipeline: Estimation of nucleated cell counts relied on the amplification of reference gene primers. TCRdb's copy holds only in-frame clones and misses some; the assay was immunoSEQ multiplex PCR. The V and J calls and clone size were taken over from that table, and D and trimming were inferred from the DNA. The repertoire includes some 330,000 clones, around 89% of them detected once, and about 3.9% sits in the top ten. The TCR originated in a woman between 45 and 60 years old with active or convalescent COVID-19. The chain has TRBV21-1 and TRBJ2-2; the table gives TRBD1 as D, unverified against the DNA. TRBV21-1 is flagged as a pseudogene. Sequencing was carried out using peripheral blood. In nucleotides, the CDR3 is TGTGCCAGCAGCAAAGACAGAAAGGGGTTCGCGAACACCGGGGAGCTGTTTTTT. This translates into CASSKDRKGFANTGELFF.